These 22 T cell receptor beta chains were all obtained from the same sample, sequenced in a study of cytomegalovirus exposure and HLA in healthy donors. A multiplex PCR was run with 60 Vbeta primers and 13 Jbeta primers. Repertoires were generated with immunoSEQ multiplex PCR, while TCRdb's copy carries only in-frame clones and drops some. This sample has 100,000 to 150,000 clones, with roughly 72% found just once. Sequencing was performed on PBMCs. The receptors were sampled from a middle-aged man in good health and CMV-seropositive.

J is TRBJ2-2 and V is TRBV2; weak D call: TRBD1 (6 bases). The V end was cut by 5 bases, the J end by 5 bases, with 9 bases between. There are 13 residues in the CDR3. Germline assignment: CDR1 SNHLY and CDR2 FYNNEI. CDR3 DNA sequence: TGTGCCAGCAGTAAGACAGGTACCGGGGAGCTGTTTTTT. It specifies CASSKTGTGELFF.

This clone was detected only a few times. The chain joins TRBV7-2 to TRBJ1-5, with D unclear. V dropped 4 bases and J dropped 6 bases, with 10 bases sitting between them. Germline V gene lookup returns CDR1 SGHTA and CDR2 FQGNSA. The CDR3 loop spans 13 amino acids. Here the CDR3 DNA reads TGTGCCAGCAGCTCCGTATCTAGTCAGCCCCAGCATTTT. It is translated as CASSSVSSQPQHF. Drawing the rest from reference TRBV7-2 and TRBJ1-5, the complete variable domain is GAGVSQSPSNKVTEKGKDVELRCDPISGHTALYWYRQSLGQGLEFLIYFQGNSAPDKSGLPSDRFSAERTGGSVSTLTIQRTQQEDSAVYLCASSSVSSQPQHFGDGTRLSIL.

This clone was observed once. V and J are TRBV6-1 and TRBJ1-2, with D uncertain. The V end was cut by 0 bases, the J end by 7 bases, with 9 bases between. In germline, CDR1 is MNHNS, CDR2 SASEGT. The CDR3 has 13 residues. DNA for the CDR3: TGTGCCAGCAGTGAAGCGAGAGTATCTGGCTACACCTTC. Its protein is CASSEARVSGYTF.

The chain joins TRBV5-1 to TRBJ2-7; TRBD1 aligns across 7 bases. The CDR3 has 13 amino acids. After removal of 1 base from V and 6 bases from J, the junction contained 4 bases not matched to a gene. Germline CDR1 and CDR2: SGHRS and YFSETQ. Here the CDR3 DNA reads TGCGCCAGCAGCTTGCCTACAGGGGCCGAGCAGTACTTC. Translation: CASSLPTGAEQYF. The full variable domain, rest sourced from reference TRBV5-1 and TRBJ2-7, is KAGVTQTPRYLIKTRGQQVTLSCSPISGHRSVSWYQQTPGQGLQFLFEYFSETQRNKGNFPGRFSGRQFSNSRSEMNVSTLELGDSALYLCASSLPTGAEQYFGPGTRLTVT.

The genes are TRBV20-1 and TRBJ1-1; D is ambiguous. CDR1 is DFQATT, CDR2 SNEGSKA, per germline (reference sequence). CDR3 length: 11 residues. V shed 1 base and J shed 5 bases, with 5 bases lying between them. CDR3 in DNA: TGCAGTGCTAGAGTGCAGACTGAAGCTTTCTTT. Protein: CSARVQTEAFF.

The chain links TRBV5-1 to TRBJ1-1, with no clear D. Germline V lookup: CDR1 SGHRS, CDR2 YFSETQ. The CDR3 runs to 14 residues. V gave up 4 bases and J gave up 1 base, with 11 bases separating them. The CDR3 loop is CASSPSTQNTEAFF. The CDR3 DNA is TGCGCCAGCAGCCCCTCGACACAGAACACTGAAGCTTTCTTT.

The V call is TRBV19, the J call TRBJ2-1; 11 positions agree with TRBD1. CDR3 length: 14 amino acids. V dropped 6 bases and J dropped 7; count of bases not matched to a gene: 5. CDR1 is LNHDA and CDR2 is SQIVND in the germline V gene (reference sequence). In DNA form, the CDR3 reads TGTGCCAGTAGCGGGACAGGGGGTTTGAATGAGCAGTTCTTC. Translation gives CASSGTGGLNEQFF.

Only a few counts were recorded for this clone. V usage is TRBV7-8 and J usage is TRBJ2-7, with TRBD1 matching over 9 bases. This CDR3 is 15 amino acids long. V dropped 5 bases and J dropped 3; count of bases not matched to a gene: 8. Germline lookup yields CDR1 SGHVS and CDR2 FQNEAQ. The CDR3 nucleotides read TGTGCCAGCAGCCGAGACGGGACAGGGCTCTACGAGCAGTACTTC. Amino acid sequence: CASSRDGTGLYEQYF.

This chain uses TRBV2 with TRBJ2-5; 9 bases are a match to TRBD1. The V gene's germline CDR1 is SNHLY and CDR2 FYNNEI. CDR3 length: 12 residues. The ends lost 9 bases at V and 5 bases at J; junction bases unmatched: 4. The CDR3 protein is CARGTGTETQYF. The CDR3 nucleotides are TGTGCCAGGGGGACAGGGACCGAGACCCAGTACTTC.

The rearrangement joins TRBV5-1 to TRBJ1-5; D is unclear. The CDR3 is made up of 15 amino acids. V lost 0 bases, J lost 0 bases, and 7 bases lay in between. Germline assignment: CDR1 SGHRS and CDR2 YFSETQ. CDR3 amino acids: CASSLDGYSNQPQHF. The CDR3 DNA sequence: TGCGCCAGCAGCTTGGACGGGTATAGCAATCAGCCCCAGCATTTT.

The J gene is TRBJ1-2, the V gene TRBV7-2, with 8 bases that match TRBD1. The CDR3 spans 14 residues. Germline V CDR1 and CDR2: SGHTA, FQGNSA. The J segment lost 7 bases and the V segment lost 0 bases, leaving 4 bases of the junction unmatched. The CDR3 loop reads CASSLAPGGSGYTF. In DNA form, the CDR3 reads TGTGCCAGCAGCTTAGCTCCAGGGGGCTCTGGCTACACCTTC.

This chain joins TRBV6-6 and TRBJ2-5; 7 bases map to TRBD2. V lost 6 bases and J lost 4; bases outside the gene matches: 11. Germline CDR1 MNHNY, CDR2 SVGAGI (reference sequence). The CDR3 contains 15 residues. CDR3 sequence (DNA): TGTGCCAGCAGGGGAGGGGATAGTTTAGGAGAGACCCAGTACTTC. Its translation is CASRGGDSLGETQYF.

This clone was counted only a few times. The CDR3 DNA sequence: TGTGCCAGCAGTCTTGCTAGCGGGAAGTACTTC. Protein: CASSLASGKYF. This rearrangement joins TRBV28 to TRBJ2-7; 9 positions agree with TRBD2. Germline CDR1 MDHEN, CDR2 SYDVKM. The CDR3 spans 11 residues. Unmatched junction bases numbered 4, after V lost 5 bases and J lost 11 bases.

J is TRBJ1-4 and V is TRBV6-5; D remains ambiguous. Germline values: CDR1 MNHEY, CDR2 SVGAGI. Trimming left V 4 bases short and J 8 bases short, with 14 bases between. The CDR3 totals 14 residues. The CDR3 coding sequence is TGTGCCAGCAGTTCAGGACGTTCGGGGGAAAAACTGTTTTTT. Translating gives CASSSGRSGEKLFF.

This clone was seen only once. The V call is TRBV28, the J call TRBJ2-7, with TRBD1 identical over 7 bases. V lost 5 bases to trimming and J lost 8 bases; unmatched junction nucleotides: 9. The V gene's germline CDR1 is MDHEN and CDR2 SYDVKM. This CDR3 comprises 13 residues. The CDR3 DNA reads TGTGCCAGCAGTGGGACAGTCCCGGCTCAGCAGTACTTC. This gives the protein CASSGTVPAQQYF.

The rearrangement joins TRBV9 to TRBJ2-1; TRBD2 matches 11 bases. Per the germline V gene, CDR1 is SGDLS and CDR2 is YYNGEE. V shed 0 bases, J shed 7 bases, and the junction held 6 bases outside the gene matches. The length of the CDR3 is 16 residues. The CDR3 is CASSVDGLAGGNEQFF. CDR3 coding DNA: TGTGCCAGCAGCGTAGACGGACTAGCGGGTGGTAATGAGCAGTTCTTC. Drawing the rest from reference TRBV9 and TRBJ2-1, the complete variable domain is DSGVTQTPKHLITATGQRVTLRCSPRSGDLSVYWYQQSLDQGLQFLIQYYNGEERAKGNILERFSAQQFPDLHSELNLSSLELGDSALYFCASSVDGLAGGNEQFFGPGTRLTVL.

The chain joins TRBV18 to TRBJ1-6, with 7 bases matching TRBD1. The CDR3 length is 15 residues. Losses at the gene ends were 2 bases for V and 5 bases for J; bases not matched to a gene: 3. The germline CDR1 and CDR2 sequences are KGHSH and LQKENI. This CDR3 reads CASSPKTGNNSPLHF. CDR3 DNA: TGTGCCAGCTCACCAAAGACAGGGAATAATTCACCCCTCCACTTT. Full variable domain (outside the CDR3, taken from reference TRBV18 and TRBJ1-6): NAGVMQNPRHLVRRRGQEARLRCSPMKGHSHVYWYRQLPEEGLKFMVYLQKENIIDESGMPKERFSAEFPKEGPSILRIQQVVRGDSAAYFCASSPKTGNNSPLHFGNGTRLTVT.

The CDR3 protein is CASSLEGGRETQYF. The CDR3 nucleotides read TGTGCCAGCAGCTTGGAAGGGGGTAGGGAGACCCAGTACTTC. The V gene is TRBV5-4, the J gene TRBJ2-5; perhaps TRBD1 as D (6 bases). The V end lost 0 bases, the J end lost 5 bases, and 11 bases lay between the germline ends. Germline values: CDR1 SGHNT, CDR2 YYREEE (reference sequence). The CDR3 is 14 amino acids.

V and J are TRBV27 and TRBJ2-2; possibly TRBD2 for D (6 bases). This CDR3 comprises 16 residues. Looked up from germline, CDR1 is MNHEY and CDR2 is SMNVEV (reference sequence). V lost 2 bases to trimming and J lost 5 bases, with 15 bases between them. CDR3 DNA sequence: TGTGCCAGCAGTTTACTTTCGGGACGGGGGACCGGGGAGCTGTTTTTT. Amino acids: CASSLLSGRGTGELFF.

The chain recombines TRBV21-1 with TRBJ1-5; the D call of TRBD1 is as the table states it, not checked on the DNA. TRBV21-1 is termed a pseudogene. The CDR3 totals 13 residues. CDR3 DNA sequence: TGTGCCAGCAACCACAGGCCCAATCAGCCCCAGCATTTT. Protein product: CASNHRPNQPQHF.

The chain is built from TRBV6-1 and TRBJ1-2, with D possibly TRBD1 on 6 matching bases. CDR3 length equals 11 residues. V shed 5 bases and J shed 7 bases, with 8 bases lying between them. CDR1 and CDR2 from the germline V gene are MNHNS and SASEGT. The chain's CDR3 is CASSRQAGYTF. CDR3 in DNA: TGTGCCAGCAGTCGACAGGCTGGCTACACCTTC.

This sequence joins TRBV6-5 and TRBJ2-2, with a weak D call TRBD1 (8 bases). The V gene lost 8 bases and the J gene lost 1 base, with 14 bases spanning the gap. This CDR3 is 15 amino acids long. Per the germline V gene, CDR1 is MNHEY and CDR2 is SVGAGI. As DNA, the CDR3 is TGTGCCAGCCACAGGGGGGGCGTGAACACCGGGGAGCTGTTTTTT. Residues: CASHRGGVNTGELFF.